This T cell receptor beta chain is drawn from a study of T cells after yellow fever vaccination (dated by TCRdb to about 2019). For the wider study: Libraries from fractions with low cell numbers were prepared with the SMART-Seq v4 Ultra Low Input RNA kit. Two healthy male donors made up the cohort, one aged 18 to 29 years and the other aged 30 to 40 years. Blood was collected at multiple timepoints before and after primary and secondary immunization, and bulk PBMC replicates and cell subsets were isolated. To track T-cell clones before and after primary and booster YFV17D yellow fever vaccination, bulk TCR alpha and beta repertoires were sequenced longitudinally.

Synthesis of TCR cDNA relied on 5'RACE template switching, a step that introduced a universal primer site along with unique molecular identifiers. cDNA synthesis was primed from both the TCR alpha and TCR beta constant segments. Libraries were amplified in two PCR steps, with sample barcodes and sequencing adapters added in the second step. Sequencing of the libraries was done on either Illumina HiSeq 2500 (2x100 bp) or NovaSeq (2x150 bp). The paper's data handling went like this. MIGEC was used to demultiplex reads and collapse the reads into UMI consensus sequences, and MiXCR was used for V(D)J alignment. Vaccine-responding clonotypes were defined with edgeR using replicate PBMC samples, requiring FDR below 0.01 and a log2 fold change above 5 up to day 15. CD4 or CD8 identity was assigned to each bulk clonotype according to whether the clonotype was present at higher abundance in the sequenced CD4 repertoire or the sequenced CD8 repertoire. The public sequencing data were trimmed at Q25 with fastp and processed into clonotypes with MiXCR by TCRdb, which kept only in-frame beta chains. Here each entry gathers all rows of one CDR3 protein and keeps the most common genes and DNA. V and J calls and clone size were set by TCRdb, not the authors. This sample lists about 75,000 distinct CDR3 sequences; approximately 7.3% were detected once. Together, the top ten hold approximately 30% of the sample.

This clonotype has a count of ten or more. Its binding antigen is unknown. Base quality data are lacking; no much larger clone is found one base away. The CDR3 spans 15 residues, from the cysteine through the phenylalanine. Here the CDR3 DNA is all that survives: 45 bases in frame from base 1. Deletion took 5 bases off V and 2 bases off J, with a span of 13 bases between the germline ends. The germline V gene encodes CDR1 MGHRA and CDR2 YSYEKL. General conclusions and limits of the study: A small fraction of clonotypes showed up in both the CD4 and CD8 compartments, probably as a result of convergent recombination. The secondary T-cell response was weaker than the primary response but faster, peaking on day 5 instead of day 15. FACS-sorted repertoires could contain abundant contaminating clonotypes from the bulk population, so computational filtering was required. Only two donors were included in the study, so the extent to which the findings can be generalized is limited. Most clones expanded after primary vaccination were re-detected after the booster (almost 98% of CD4 and 80% to 90% of CD8), suggesting broad memory maintenance.

This specimen's treatment or condition label, per the study, means: live attenuated yellow fever vaccine strain. PBMCs were isolated from peripheral blood using a standard Ficoll-Paque protocol. Dynabeads CD4 and CD8 positive selection kits were used to isolate CD4 and CD8 T-cell fractions. RNA was extracted with TriZol from bulk PBMCs, CD4 and CD8 fractions, and dextramer-positive and dextramer-negative fractions. The material was CD8+ T cells sorted from PBMCs, obtained 9 to 11 days after the first yellow fever vaccination. This sequence uses TRBV4-1 and TRBJ2-1; matching of 6 bases hints at TRBD2 as the D gene. This sequence originates from a man between 18 and 35 years old who received the YFV17D yellow fever vaccine. Read as DNA, the sequence is TGCGCCAGCAGCTCAACGGGGGTGGCCTACAATGAGCAGTTCTTC. This sequence encodes CASSSTGVAYNEQFF.